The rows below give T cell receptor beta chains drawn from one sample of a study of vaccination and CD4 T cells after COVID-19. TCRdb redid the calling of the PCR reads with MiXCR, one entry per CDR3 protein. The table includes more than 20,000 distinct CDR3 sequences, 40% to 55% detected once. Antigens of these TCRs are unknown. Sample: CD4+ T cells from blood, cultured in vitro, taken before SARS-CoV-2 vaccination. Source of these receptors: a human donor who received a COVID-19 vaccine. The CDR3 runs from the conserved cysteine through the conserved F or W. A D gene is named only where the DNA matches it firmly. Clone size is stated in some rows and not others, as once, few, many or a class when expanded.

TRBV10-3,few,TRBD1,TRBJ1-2,CAISGGSGTGGSYGYTF,TGTGCCATCAGTGGGGGTAGTGGGACAGGGGGCTCCTATGGCTACACCTTC
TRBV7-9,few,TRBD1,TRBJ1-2,CASSSSGTGTSGGYTF,TGTGCCAGCAGCTCGTCCGGGACAGGGACTTCGGGTGGCTACACCTTC
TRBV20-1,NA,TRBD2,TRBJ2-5,CSASRGGGLGDETQYF,TGCAGTGCTAGCCGAGGGGGGGGACTAGGCGACGAGACCCAGTACTTC
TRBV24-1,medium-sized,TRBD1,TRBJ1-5,CATSPGQGSNQPQHF,TGTGCCACCTCTCCCGGACAGGGTAGCAATCAGCCCCAGCATTTT
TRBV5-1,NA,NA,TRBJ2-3,CASSLGYGDTQYF,TGCGCCAGCAGCTTGGGGTATGGGGATACGCAGTATTTT
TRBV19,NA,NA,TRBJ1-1,CASSLPTGLNTEAFF,TGTGCCAGTAGTCTCCCGACAGGACTGAACACTGAAGCTTTCTTT
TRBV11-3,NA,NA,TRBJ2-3,CASSLGREDTQYF,TGTGCCAGCAGCTTAGGTCGGGAAGATACGCAGTATTTT
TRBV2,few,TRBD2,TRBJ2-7,CASSEAVGGSYEQYF,TGTGCCAGCAGTGAAGCGGTGGGAGGGTCCTACGAGCAGTACTTC
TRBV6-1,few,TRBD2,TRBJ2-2,CASRTSDYTGELFF,TGTGCCAGCCGCACTAGCGACTACACCGGGGAGCTGTTTTTT
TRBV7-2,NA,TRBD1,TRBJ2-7,CASVQGQGDEQYF,TGTGCCAGTGTCCAGGGACAGGGGGATGAGCAGTACTTC
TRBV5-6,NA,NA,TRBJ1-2,CASSDRTVNDGYTF,TGTGCCAGCAGCGACCGAACAGTTAACGATGGCTACACCTTC
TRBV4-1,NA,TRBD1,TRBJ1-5,CASSQDLSGGVDQPQHF,TGCGCCAGCAGCCAAGATCTTTCAGGGGGCGTAGATCAGCCCCAGCATTTT
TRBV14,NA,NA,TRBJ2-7,CASSQDLSHGIGQYF,TGTGCCAGCAGCCAAGATCTTTCTCACGGTATAGGGCAGTACTTC
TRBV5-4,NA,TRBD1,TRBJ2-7,CASSSTGASSYEQYF,TGTGCCAGCAGCAGTACAGGGGCGAGCTCCTACGAGCAGTACTTC
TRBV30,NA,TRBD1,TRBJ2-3,CAWSFGTGSTDTQYF,TGTGCCTGGAGTTTTGGGACAGGTAGCACAGATACGCAGTATTTT
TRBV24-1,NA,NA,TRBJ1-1,CATSGGDGYTEAFF,TGTGCCACCAGTGGGGGGGACGGGTACACTGAAGCTTTCTTT
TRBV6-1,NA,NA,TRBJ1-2,CASSEGKYGYTF,TGTGCCAGCAGTGAAGGGAAGTATGGCTACACCTTC
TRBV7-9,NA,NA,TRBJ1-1,CASSLIFTGESTEAFF,TGTGCCAGCAGCTTAATATTTACGGGGGAGTCCACTGAAGCTTTCTTT
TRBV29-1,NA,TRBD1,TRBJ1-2,CSVGPRGQDYGYTF,TGCAGCGTGGGCCCTCGGGGACAGGACTATGGCTACACCTTC
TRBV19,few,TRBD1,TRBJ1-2,CASSLGQVKGGYTF,TGTGCCAGTAGCCTTGGACAGGTTAAGGGTGGCTACACCTTC
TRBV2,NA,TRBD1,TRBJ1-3,CASTQAAGGLSGNTIYF,TGTGCCAGCACGCAAGCGGCAGGGGGCTTATCTGGAAACACCATATATTTT
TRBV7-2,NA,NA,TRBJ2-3,CASSPGIWGLNADTQYF,TGTGCCAGCAGCCCCGGAATTTGGGGGCTTAACGCAGATACGCAGTATTTT